This T cell receptor beta chain was profiled in a study of naive and memory T cell subsets. Regarding the study as a whole: This RNA-based method may be sensitive to activation-related transcript changes. Delayed type IV hypersensitivity infiltration was taken to explain higher tuberculin-site TCR counts.

Indicated treatment: skin biopsy from PPD injection site in Mantoux-positive individual. An oligonucleotide containing a UMI was ligated to the 3' end of TCR cDNA. Individuals with a positive Mantoux test gave biopsies from PPD-injected skin. This clonotype has at least ten counts. As yet, its antigen is unknown. CDR3 length: 14 residues. V lost 5 bases to trimming and J lost 1 base, with 12 bases between them. Amplification of ligated cDNA took four PCR rounds with SP2 and nested alpha and beta constant primers. Each CDR3 protein gets one entry after TCRdb re-called the UMI-ligation and nested PCR reads with MiXCR. The sample shows about 14,000 distinct CDR3 sequences, 4% to 6.5% of them seen only once.

This chain joins TRBV12-3 or TRBV12-4 and TRBJ2-7, with D hard to call. The specimen was skin, collected from a tuberculin skin test site. The receptor's source is an adult in good health. The CDR3 loop is CASSPHGGSYEQYF. CDR3 nucleotide sequence: TGTGCCAGCAGTCCGCACGGTGGATCCTACGAGCAGTACTTC.